The 26 T cell receptor beta chains below come from one sample, sequenced in a study of T-cell reconstitution after alpha-beta-depleted transplantation in children. Unique molecular identifiers were incorporated into the prepared TCRbeta library. TCRdb re-called the PCR reads through MiXCR, storing one row per CDR3 protein. Counted here are roughly 500,000 distinct CDR3 sequences, 32% occurring once; the ten biggest clones make up 2% to 3%. Sequencing used PBMCs from the stem cell graft donor, obtained from the stem cell graft. Receptor source: a human donor who donated a stem cell graft to a child with aplastic anemia.

The chain recombines TRBV5-4 with TRBJ2-7; D is possibly TRBD2 (6 bases). The V end lost 0 bases, the J end lost 5 bases, and 9 bases lay between the germline ends. The germline V gene encodes CDR1 SGHNT and CDR2 YYREEE (reference sequence). CDR3 size: 13 residues. The CDR3 region is CASSLARGDEQYF. In nucleotides, the CDR3 is TGTGCCAGCAGCTTGGCCCGCGGGGACGAGCAGTACTTC.

The chain links TRBV7-7 to TRBJ2-5; 10 nucleotides line up with TRBD2. Germline V lookup: CDR1 SSHAT, CDR2 FNYEAQ (reference sequence). The CDR3 has 15 amino acids. Germline trimming cut 5 bases from V and 5 bases from J; bases unmatched to any gene: 8. CDR3 DNA: TGTGCCAGCAGCCCCCCGGGGGGACTAGCGGAGACCCAGTACTTC. Protein product: CASSPPGGLAETQYF.

The V and J genes are TRBV6-2 or TRBV6-3 and TRBJ2-5; D is undetermined. Trimming stripped 6 bases from V and 0 bases from J, with 14 bases between. Germline-derived CDR1 and CDR2 are MNHEY and SVGEGT. The CDR3 runs 15 residues. CDR3 sequence (DNA): TGTGCCAGCAGGACCCCCTTTGTATACCAAGAGACCCAGTACTTC. Its translation is CASRTPFVYQETQYF.

The chain is built from TRBV9 and TRBJ2-1; tentative D call: TRBD1 (6 bases). Germline V lookup: CDR1 SGDLS, CDR2 YYNGEE. This CDR3 spans 17 amino acids. Trimming cost V 0 bases and J 10 bases, with 23 bases left between them. CDR3 coding DNA: TGTGCCAGCAGCGTAGCGGGGATGGGGCCAGGGGAGTTGGAGCAGTTCTTC. Its translation is CASSVAGMGPGELEQFF.

This chain joins TRBV28 and TRBJ2-7, with 8 bases fitting TRBD1. Germline V lookup: CDR1 MDHEN, CDR2 SYDVKM. The CDR3 is 14 residues long. Unmatched junction bases numbered 7, after V lost 7 bases and J lost 2 bases. The CDR3 DNA reads as TGTGCCAGCACCCTGAAACAGGGGGCCTACGAGCAGTACTTC. Its protein product is CASTLKQGAYEQYF.

This clonotype was seen a handful of times. CDR3 sequence: CASSSRTGREKLFF. For the CDR3, the DNA is TGTGCCAGCAGCTCCAGGACAGGGAGGGAAAAACTGTTTTTT. The chain recombines TRBV12-3 or TRBV12-4 with TRBJ1-4, with 8 nucleotides matching TRBD1. With V trimmed by 6 bases and J by 8 bases, 8 bases remained unmatched. This CDR3 region has 14 residues.

The CDR3 bases are TGTGCCAGCAGTGCCAGTGGGACCCCAGATACGCAGTATTTT. This sequence encodes CASSASGTPDTQYF. The V and J genes are TRBV12-3 or TRBV12-4 and TRBJ2-3; D is tentatively TRBD1 or TRBD2 (5 bases each). Deletions cut 5 bases from V and 4 bases from J, with 13 bases between. The CDR3 spans 14 residues.

The rearrangement joins TRBV20-1 to TRBJ2-1; no clear D gene. The V gene's germline CDR1 is DFQATT and CDR2 SNEGSKA (reference sequence). The V and J ends lost 1 base and 10 bases respectively, with 14 bases between them. This CDR3 region has 13 residues. Written as DNA, the CDR3 is TGCAGTGCTAGAGTTCACACGGTGGACGAGCAGTTCTTC. It yields the protein CSARVHTVDEQFF.

The table lists this clonotype with a few counts. The genes are TRBV6-2 or TRBV6-3 and TRBJ2-1; 7 nucleotides align to TRBD2. CDR1 and CDR2 (germline): MNHEY, SVGEGT. Germline trimming cut 7 bases from V and 7 bases from J; bases unmatched to any gene: 7. The CDR3 runs to 13 residues. DNA for the CDR3: TGTGCCAGCACCCGGGGTAGCGGGAATGAGCAGTTCTTC. Translation: CASTRGSGNEQFF.

This clonotype was counted a few times. This sequence joins TRBV7-2 and TRBJ2-7; D may match TRBD1 or TRBD2 (5 bases each). The CDR3 has 14 amino acids. V lost 6 bases and J 2 bases, leaving 14 bases between the germline ends. Germline CDR1 reads SGHTA; CDR2 reads FQGNSA. CDR3 nucleotides: TGTGCCAGCAGGTATGCCGGGGCCACCTACGAGCAGTACTTC. Translated, it gives CASRYAGATYEQYF.

The chain has TRBV25-1 and TRBJ1-1, with D tentatively TRBD1 (5 bases). The length of the CDR3 is 16 residues. Germline CDR1 is MGHDK and CDR2 is SYGVNS. Trimming left V 3 bases short and J 4 bases short, with 18 bases between. CDR3 residues: CASSDPSGPGGTEAFF. The CDR3 bases are TGTGCCAGCAGTGATCCTTCAGGGCCAGGAGGCACTGAAGCTTTCTTT.

This clonotype was picked up many times. The chain joins TRBV4-3 to TRBJ2-1; 8 bases agree with TRBD2. Trimming removed 0 bases from V and 2 bases from J; junction bases left unmatched: 6. This CDR3 is 17 amino acids long. The V gene's germline CDR1 is LGHNA and CDR2 YSLEER. The CDR3 DNA reads as TGCGCCAGCAGCCAAGACCTAACTAGCGGAACCTACAATGAGCAGTTCTTC. Encoded protein: CASSQDLTSGTYNEQFF.

This clonotype was counted many times. J is TRBJ2-3 and V is TRBV20-1; 7 bases line up with TRBD1. The V gene end was trimmed by 1 base and the J gene end by 4 bases; junction bases not matched to a gene: 2. The length of the CDR3 is 13 residues. Germline V gene lookup returns CDR1 DFQATT and CDR2 SNEGSKA (reference sequence). The CDR3 nucleotides read TGCAGTGCTAGAGGACAGGGTCCAGATACGCAGTATTTT. As protein: CSARGQGPDTQYF.

The gene calls are TRBV5-6 and TRBJ1-1; 8 bases are shared with TRBD1. Germline CDR1 SGHDT, CDR2 YYEEEE. V lost 5 bases to trimming and J lost 3 bases; unmatched junction nucleotides: 12. The CDR3 covers 16 residues. The CDR3 reads CASSRGTGGLDTEAFF. DNA for the CDR3: TGTGCCAGCAGTCGCGGGACAGGAGGTTTGGACACTGAAGCTTTCTTT. Together with reference TRBV5-6 and TRBJ1-1, the CDR3 gives the full variable domain: DAGVTQSPTHLIKTRGQQVTLRCSPKSGHDTVSWYQQALGQGPQFIFQYYEEEERQRGNFPDRFSGHQFPNYSSELNVNALLLGDSALYLCASSRGTGGLDTEAFFGQGTRLTVV.

V is TRBV12-3 or TRBV12-4 and J is TRBJ2-5, with 10 bases identical to TRBD2. After removal of 3 bases from V and 4 bases from J, the junction contained 11 bases not matched to a gene. CDR3 size: 17 residues. The CDR3 sequence: CASSLRVSSGSGETQYF. CDR3 nucleotide sequence: TGTGCCAGCAGTTTGAGGGTGTCTAGCGGGAGTGGAGAGACCCAGTACTTC.

CDR3 protein: CASSLASSSYEQYV. In nucleotides, the CDR3 is TGTGCCAGCAGCTTAGCTAGCTCCTCCTACGAGCAGTACGTC. The chain employs TRBV7-2 and TRBJ2-7; D not resolved. This CDR3 is built from 14 residues. Germline V lookup: CDR1 SGHTA, CDR2 FQGNSA. V was pared by 0 bases and J by 0 bases, with 6 bases between.

The chain has TRBV7-9 and TRBJ2-5, with D unclear. This CDR3 region has 15 residues. Trimming stripped 2 bases from V and 0 bases from J, with 10 bases between. Germline V gives CDR1 SEHNR, CDR2 FQNEAQ (reference sequence). The CDR3 sequence: CASSLWLRNQETQYF. CDR3 bases: TGTGCCAGCAGCTTATGGTTGCGGAACCAAGAGACCCAGTACTTC.

This clonotype has a handful of counts. The V call is TRBV20-1, the J call TRBJ2-1; the D gene is possibly TRBD2 (6 bases). CDR3 size: 16 residues. Trimming pared 0 bases from V and 3 bases from J, leaving 15 bases between. The germline CDR1 and CDR2 sequences are DFQATT and SNEGSKA (reference sequence). The CDR3 region has the DNA TGCAGTGCTAGAGATTCGGAACCGCGGGGCTACAATGAGCAGTTCTTC. Translating it yields CSARDSEPRGYNEQFF.

CDR3 DNA sequence: TGTGCCAGTACGAACAGGGGAGATAATTCACCCCTCCACTTT. Its translation: CASTNRGDNSPLHF. V usage is TRBV27 and J usage is TRBJ1-6, with 7 bases fitting TRBD1. Germline loops: CDR1 MNHEY, CDR2 SMNVEV (reference sequence). The length of the CDR3 is 14 residues. Trimming at V came to 9 bases and at J to 5 bases, leaving 7 bases not matched to a gene.

The CDR3 region has the DNA TGTGCCAGCAGGAGCTCTGGGGCCAACGTCCTGACTTTC. This gives the protein CASRSSGANVLTF. The V and J genes are TRBV6-5 and TRBJ2-6, with D hard to call. Germline CDR1 reads MNHEY; CDR2 reads SVGAGI. CDR3 length equals 13 residues. The ends were cut back, 6 bases at V and 0 bases at J, with 3 bases in the middle.

This chain links TRBV18 with TRBJ1-1, with a weak D call TRBD1 (6 bases). This CDR3 spans 17 amino acids. V was shortened by 0 bases and J by 0 bases, with 14 bases between the two germline ends. Germline V gene lookup returns CDR1 KGHSH and CDR2 LQKENI. CDR3 loop: CASSPPFQGIMNTEAFF. The CDR3 nucleotides read TGTGCCAGCTCACCACCGTTCCAGGGGATTATGAACACTGAAGCTTTCTTT. Full variable domain (rest looked up from reference TRBV18 and TRBJ1-1): NAGVMQNPRHLVRRRGQEARLRCSPMKGHSHVYWYRQLPEEGLKFMVYLQKENIIDESGMPKERFSAEFPKEGPSILRIQQVVRGDSAAYFCASSPPFQGIMNTEAFFGQGTRLTVV.

This clonotype was picked up a small number of times. V gene TRBV20-1 combines with J gene TRBJ2-1; 9 nucleotides agree with TRBD1. Germline assignment: CDR1 DFQATT and CDR2 SNEGSKA (reference sequence). Unmatched junction bases numbered 7, after V lost 5 bases and J lost 2 bases. This CDR3 contains 15 residues. The CDR3 loop is CSASVWTGAYNEQFF. The CDR3 DNA is TGCAGTGCTTCGGTTTGGACAGGGGCCTACAATGAGCAGTTCTTC.

The chain links TRBV20-1 to TRBJ1-2; unclear D gene. The CDR3 is 14 amino acids. Germline CDR1 is DFQATT and CDR2 is SNEGSKA (reference sequence). V was pared by 0 bases and J by 2 bases, with 10 bases between. CDR3 residues: CSARDRASNYGYTF. CDR3 DNA: TGCAGTGCTAGAGATCGCGCCAGCAACTATGGCTACACCTTC.

In DNA, the CDR3 is TGTGCCATCAGTGAGTGGGTAGCGGGAGCCCCTCCATACTACGAGCAGTACTTC. Protein sequence: CAISEWVAGAPPYYEQYF. V usage is TRBV10-3 and J usage is TRBJ2-7, with 9 nucleotides matching TRBD2. The CDR3 consists of 18 residues. Looked up from germline, CDR1 is ENHRY and CDR2 is SYGVKD. V was pared by 1 base and J by 3 bases, with 13 bases of the junction left unmatched.

The rearrangement joins TRBV7-8 to TRBJ1-2; a weak D match, TRBD1 (5 bases). V shed 2 bases and J shed 3 bases, with 16 bases lying between them. Per germline, CDR1 SGHVS and CDR2 FQNEAQ. The CDR3 has 16 residues. CDR3 bases: TGTGCCAGCAGCTTACCAAAACAGGAGGGAGACTATGGCTACACCTTC. Residues: CASSLPKQEGDYGYTF.

This clonotype turned up a few times. The chain has TRBV9 and TRBJ2-2; D not resolved. Germline values: CDR1 SGDLS, CDR2 YYNGEE. V gave up 7 bases and J gave up 3 bases, with 4 bases separating them. This CDR3 region has 11 residues. The CDR3 region has the DNA TGTGCCAGCGGAGACACCGGGGAGCTGTTTTTT. This codes for CASGDTGELFF.